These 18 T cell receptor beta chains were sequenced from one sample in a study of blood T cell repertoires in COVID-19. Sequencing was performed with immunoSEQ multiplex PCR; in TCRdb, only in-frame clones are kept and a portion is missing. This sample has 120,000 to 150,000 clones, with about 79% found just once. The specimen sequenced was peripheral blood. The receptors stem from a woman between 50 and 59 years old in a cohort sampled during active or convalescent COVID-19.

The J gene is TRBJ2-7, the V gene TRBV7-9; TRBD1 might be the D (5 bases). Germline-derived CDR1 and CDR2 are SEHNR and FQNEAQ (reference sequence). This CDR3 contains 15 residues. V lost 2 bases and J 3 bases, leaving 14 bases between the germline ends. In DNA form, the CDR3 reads TGTGCCAGCAGCTTATGGACAACGCCTTACTACGAGCAGTACTTC. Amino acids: CASSLWTTPYYEQYF.

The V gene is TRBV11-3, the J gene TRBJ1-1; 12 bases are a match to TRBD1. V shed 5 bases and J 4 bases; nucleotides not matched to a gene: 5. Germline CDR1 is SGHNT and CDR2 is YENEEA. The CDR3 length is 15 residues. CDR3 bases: TGTGCCAGCAGCCCGGGACAGGGGGCCGGCACTGAAGCTTTCTTT. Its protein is CASSPGQGAGTEAFF.

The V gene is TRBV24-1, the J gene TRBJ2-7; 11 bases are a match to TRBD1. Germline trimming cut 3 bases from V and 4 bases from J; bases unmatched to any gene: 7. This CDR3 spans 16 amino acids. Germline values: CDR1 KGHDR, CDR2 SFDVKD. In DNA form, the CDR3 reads TGTGCCACCAGTGATCCCGGACAGGGGGCCGGGTACGAGCAGTACTTC. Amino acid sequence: CATSDPGQGAGYEQYF.

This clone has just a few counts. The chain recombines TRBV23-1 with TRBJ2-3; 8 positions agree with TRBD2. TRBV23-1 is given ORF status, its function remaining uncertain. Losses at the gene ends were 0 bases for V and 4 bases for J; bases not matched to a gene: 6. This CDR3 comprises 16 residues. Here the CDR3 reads CASSQSKRGLPDTQYF. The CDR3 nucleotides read TGCGCCAGCAGTCAATCAAAGCGGGGGTTACCAGATACGCAGTATTTT.

The DNA for the CDR3 is TGTGCCAGAAACAGGGGGGTAGGCACAGATACGCAGTATTTT. It specifies CARNRGVGTDTQYF. This sequence joins TRBV30 and TRBJ2-3, with 8 bases lining up with TRBD1. Germline CDR1 reads GTSNPN; CDR2 reads SVGIG (reference sequence). This CDR3 spans 14 amino acids. Trimming removed 8 bases from V and 1 base from J; junction bases left unmatched: 8. The complete variable domain, with remaining parts taken from reference TRBV30 and TRBJ2-3, reads SQTIHQWPATLVQPVGSPLSLECTVEGTSNPNLYWYRQAAGRGLQLLFYSVGIGQISSEVPQNLSASRPQDRQFILSSKKLLLSDSGFYLCARNRGVGTDTQYFGPGTRLTVL.

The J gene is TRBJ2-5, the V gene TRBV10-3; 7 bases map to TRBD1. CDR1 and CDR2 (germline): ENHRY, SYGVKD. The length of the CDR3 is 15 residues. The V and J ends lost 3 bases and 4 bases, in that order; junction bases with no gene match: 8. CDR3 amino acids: CAISDRGGASETQYF. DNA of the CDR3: TGTGCCATCAGTGATCGAGGGGGCGCGTCAGAGACCCAGTACTTC.

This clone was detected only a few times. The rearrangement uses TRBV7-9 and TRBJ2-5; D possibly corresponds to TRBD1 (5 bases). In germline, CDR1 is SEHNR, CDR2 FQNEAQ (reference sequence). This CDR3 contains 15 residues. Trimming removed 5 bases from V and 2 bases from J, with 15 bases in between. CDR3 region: CASSPWTLGQETQYF. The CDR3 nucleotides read TGTGCCAGCAGCCCCTGGACATTGGGGCAAGAGACCCAGTACTTC.

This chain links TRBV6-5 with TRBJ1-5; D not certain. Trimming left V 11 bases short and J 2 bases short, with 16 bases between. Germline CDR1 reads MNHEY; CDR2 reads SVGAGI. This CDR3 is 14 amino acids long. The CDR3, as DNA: TGTGCCCATACCCCCGGTGTCGGCAATCAGCCCCAGCATTTT. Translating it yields CAHTPGVGNQPQHF.

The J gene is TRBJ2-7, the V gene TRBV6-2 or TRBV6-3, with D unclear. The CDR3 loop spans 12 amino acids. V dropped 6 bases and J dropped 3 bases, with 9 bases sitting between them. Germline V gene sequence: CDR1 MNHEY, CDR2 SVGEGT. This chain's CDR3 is CASSPTGYEQYF. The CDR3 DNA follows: TGTGCCAGCAGCCCCACCGGCTACGAGCAGTACTTC.

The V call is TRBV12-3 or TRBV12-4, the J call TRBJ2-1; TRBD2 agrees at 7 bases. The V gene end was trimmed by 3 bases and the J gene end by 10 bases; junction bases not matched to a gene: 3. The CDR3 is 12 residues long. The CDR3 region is CASSLGGREQFF. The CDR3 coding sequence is TGTGCCAGCAGTTTGGGGGGGAGAGAGCAGTTCTTC.

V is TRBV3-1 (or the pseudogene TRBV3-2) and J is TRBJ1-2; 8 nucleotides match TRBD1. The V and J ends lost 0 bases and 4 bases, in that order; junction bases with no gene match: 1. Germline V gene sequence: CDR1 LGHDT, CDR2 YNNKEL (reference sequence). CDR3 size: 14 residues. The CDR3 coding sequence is TGTGCCAGCAGCCAAGACACAGGGGGCTATGGCTACACCTTC. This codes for CASSQDTGGYGYTF.

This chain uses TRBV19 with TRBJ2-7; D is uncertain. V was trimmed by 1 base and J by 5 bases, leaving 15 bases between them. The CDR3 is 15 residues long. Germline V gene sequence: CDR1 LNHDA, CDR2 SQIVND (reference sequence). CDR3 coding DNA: TGTGCCAGTAGTATAGGTCTTGGGTTTGAGGACGAGCAGTACTTC. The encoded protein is CASSIGLGFEDEQYF.

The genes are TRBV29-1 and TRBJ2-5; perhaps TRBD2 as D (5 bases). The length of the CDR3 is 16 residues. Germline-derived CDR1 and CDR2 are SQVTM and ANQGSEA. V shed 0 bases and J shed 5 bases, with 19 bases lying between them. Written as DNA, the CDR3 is TGCAGCGTTGAAGATCCCCCCATGGATCCGGGGGAGACCCAGTACTTC. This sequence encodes CSVEDPPMDPGETQYF.

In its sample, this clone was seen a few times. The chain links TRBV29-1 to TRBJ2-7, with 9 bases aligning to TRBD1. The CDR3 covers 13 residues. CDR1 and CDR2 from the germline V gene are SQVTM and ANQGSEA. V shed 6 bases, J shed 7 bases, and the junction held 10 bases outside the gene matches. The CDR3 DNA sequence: TGCAGCGTGTCCAACAGGGGGCTTGGGGAGCAGTACTTC. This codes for CSVSNRGLGEQYF.

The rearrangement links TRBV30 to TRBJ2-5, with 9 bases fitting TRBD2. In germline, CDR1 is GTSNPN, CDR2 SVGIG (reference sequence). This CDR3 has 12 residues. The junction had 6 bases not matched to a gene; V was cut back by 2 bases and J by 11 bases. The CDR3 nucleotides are TGTGCCTGGAGTCTAGCGGGGAACGCTCAGTACTTC. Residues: CAWSLAGNAQYF.

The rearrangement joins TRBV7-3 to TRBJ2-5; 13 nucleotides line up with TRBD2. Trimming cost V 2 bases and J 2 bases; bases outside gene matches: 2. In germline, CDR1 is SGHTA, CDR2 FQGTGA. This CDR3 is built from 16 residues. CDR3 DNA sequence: TGTGCCAGCAGCTTATCGACTAGCGGGGGGCAAGAGACCCAGTACTTC. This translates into CASSLSTSGGQETQYF.

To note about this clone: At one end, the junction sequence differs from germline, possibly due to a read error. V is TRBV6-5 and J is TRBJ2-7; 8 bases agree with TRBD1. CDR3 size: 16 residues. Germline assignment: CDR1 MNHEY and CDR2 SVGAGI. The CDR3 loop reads CASSHSRTGPKDEQYF. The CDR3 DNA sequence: TGTGCCAGCAGTCACTCCAGGACAGGGCCGAAAGACGAGCAGTACTTC.

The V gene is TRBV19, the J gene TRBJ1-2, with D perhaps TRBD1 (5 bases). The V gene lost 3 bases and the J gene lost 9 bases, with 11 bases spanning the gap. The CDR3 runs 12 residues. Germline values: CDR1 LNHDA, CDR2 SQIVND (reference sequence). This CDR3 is CASSIPGGSYTF. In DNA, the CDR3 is TGTGCCAGTAGTATCCCGGGGGGGAGCTACACCTTC.